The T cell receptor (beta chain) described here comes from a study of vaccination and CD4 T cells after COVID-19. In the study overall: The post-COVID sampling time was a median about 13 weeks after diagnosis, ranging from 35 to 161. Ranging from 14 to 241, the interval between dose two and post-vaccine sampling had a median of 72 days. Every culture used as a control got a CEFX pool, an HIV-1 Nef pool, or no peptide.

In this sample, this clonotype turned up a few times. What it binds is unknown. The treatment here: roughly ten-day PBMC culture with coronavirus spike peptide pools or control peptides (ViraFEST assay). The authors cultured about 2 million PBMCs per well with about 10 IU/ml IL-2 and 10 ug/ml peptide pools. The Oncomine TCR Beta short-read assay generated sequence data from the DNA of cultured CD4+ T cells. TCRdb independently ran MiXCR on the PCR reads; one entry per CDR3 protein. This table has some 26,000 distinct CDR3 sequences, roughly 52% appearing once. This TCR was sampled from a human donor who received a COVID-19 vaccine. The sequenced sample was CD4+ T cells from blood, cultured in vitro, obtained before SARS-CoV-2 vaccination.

CDR3 DNA: TGTGCCAGTAGTATATTTGGGGGGAACACTGAAGCTTTCTTT. Its protein product is CASSIFGGNTEAFF. V gene TRBV19 combines with J gene TRBJ1-1; maybe TRBD1 (5 bases). Germline V gene data show CDR1 as LNHDA and CDR2 as SQIVND (reference sequence). The CDR3 is 14 residues long. The V gene lost 2 bases and the J gene lost 1 base, with 8 bases spanning the gap.